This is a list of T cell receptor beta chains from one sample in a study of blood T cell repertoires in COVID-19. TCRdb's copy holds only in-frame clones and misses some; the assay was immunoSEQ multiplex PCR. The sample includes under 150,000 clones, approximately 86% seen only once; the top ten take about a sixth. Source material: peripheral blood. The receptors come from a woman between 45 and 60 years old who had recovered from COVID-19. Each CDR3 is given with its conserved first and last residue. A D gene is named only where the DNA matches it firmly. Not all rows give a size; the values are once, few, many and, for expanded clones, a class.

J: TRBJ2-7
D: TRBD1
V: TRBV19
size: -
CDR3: CASSSTGGHEQYF
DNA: TGTGCCAGTAGTTCGACAGGGGGCCACGAGCAGTACTTC

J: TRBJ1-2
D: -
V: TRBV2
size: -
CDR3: CASSASPGREGGYTF
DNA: TGTGCCAGCAGTGCATCCCCGGGACGGGAGGGTGGCTACACCTTC

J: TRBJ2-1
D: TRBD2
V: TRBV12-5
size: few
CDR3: CASGLVLLAGADEQFF
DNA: TGTGCTAGTGGTTTGGTACTATTAGCGGGTGCGGATGAGCAGTTCTTC

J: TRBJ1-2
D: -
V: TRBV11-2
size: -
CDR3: CASSPRGWYGYTF
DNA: TGTGCCAGCAGCCCGAGGGGGTGGTATGGCTACACCTTC

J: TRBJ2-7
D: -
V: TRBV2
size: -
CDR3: CASTSFYEQYF
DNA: TGTGCCAGCACTTCCTTCTACGAGCAGTACTTC

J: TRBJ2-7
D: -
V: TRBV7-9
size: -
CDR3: CASSPRQGLIIPYEQYF
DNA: TGTGCCAGCAGCCCAAGACAGGGACTCATTATCCCCTACGAGCAGTACTTC

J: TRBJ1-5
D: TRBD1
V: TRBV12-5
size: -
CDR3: CASAKGQVGQPQHF
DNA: TGTGCTAGTGCTAAGGGACAGGTAGGCCAGCCCCAGCATTTT

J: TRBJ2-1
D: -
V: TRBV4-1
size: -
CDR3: CASREGGAGGFYNEQFF
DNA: TGCGCCAGCAGAGAGGGAGGGGCAGGGGGCTTCTACAATGAGCAGTTCTTC

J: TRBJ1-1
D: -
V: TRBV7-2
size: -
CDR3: CASRLSTGSNTEAFF
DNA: TGTGCCAGTCGACTTTCTACAGGGTCGAACACTGAAGCTTTCTTT

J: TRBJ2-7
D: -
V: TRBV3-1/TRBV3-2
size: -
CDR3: CASSQQYEQYF
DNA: TGTGCCAGCAGCCAACAATACGAGCAGTACTTC

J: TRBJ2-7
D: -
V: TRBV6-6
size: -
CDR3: CASSYGGVSSYEQYF
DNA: TGTGCCAGCAGTTACGGCGGGGTTAGCTCCTACGAGCAGTACTTC

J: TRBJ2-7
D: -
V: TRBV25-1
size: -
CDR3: CASSDTGSSYEQYF
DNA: TGTGCCAGCAGTGATACGGGGAGCTCCTACGAGCAGTACTTC

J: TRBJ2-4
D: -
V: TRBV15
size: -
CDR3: CATPDAGKRLKNIQYF
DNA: TGTGCCACCCCCGACGCTGGTAAGCGTCTCAAAAACATTCAGTACTTC

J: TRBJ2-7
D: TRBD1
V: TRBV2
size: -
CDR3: CASRVRDSFSYEQYF
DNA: TGTGCCAGCAGGGTACGGGACAGCTTCTCCTACGAGCAGTACTTC

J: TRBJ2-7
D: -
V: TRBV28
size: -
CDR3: CASKSGSRRYF
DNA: TGTGCCAGTAAGAGCGGCTCCCGGCGGTACTTC

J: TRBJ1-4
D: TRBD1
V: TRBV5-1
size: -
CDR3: CASSLALTGDEKLFF
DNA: TGCGCCAGCAGCTTGGCCTTGACAGGGGATGAAAAACTGTTTTTT

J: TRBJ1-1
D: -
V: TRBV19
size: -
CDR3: CASSPQTTVTEAFF
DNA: TGTGCCAGTAGTCCCCAGACGACTGTGACTGAAGCTTTCTTT

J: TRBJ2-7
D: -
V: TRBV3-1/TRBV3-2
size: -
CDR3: CASSLSGRQTYEQYF
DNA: TGTGCCAGCAGCCTCTCAGGCAGGCAGACCTACGAGCAGTACTTC

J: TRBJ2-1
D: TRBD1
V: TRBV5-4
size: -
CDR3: CASSPQGAFGYNEQFF
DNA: TGTGCCAGCAGCCCCCAGGGGGCCTTTGGATACAATGAGCAGTTCTTC

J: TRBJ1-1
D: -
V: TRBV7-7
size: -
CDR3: CASSLGTSAGAVVNTEAFF
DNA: TGTGCCAGCAGCTTGGGGACGTCGGCAGGGGCGGTGGTGAACACTGAAGCTTTCTTT

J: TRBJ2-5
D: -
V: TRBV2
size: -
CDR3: CASSDVALRRVGQETQYF
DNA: TGTGCCAGCAGTGATGTCGCCCTTCGGCGGGTAGGCCAAGAGACCCAGTACTTC

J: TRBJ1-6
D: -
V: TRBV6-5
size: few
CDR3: CASSYEGVKGYSPLHF
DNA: TGTGCCAGCAGTTACGAAGGGGTGAAGGGGTATTCACCCCTCCACTTT

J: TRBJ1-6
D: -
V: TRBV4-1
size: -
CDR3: CASSQELRSPLHF
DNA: TGCGCCAGCAGCCAAGAATTGCGGTCACCCCTCCACTTT

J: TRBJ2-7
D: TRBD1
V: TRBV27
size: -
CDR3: CASSSPGQVAYEQYF
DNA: TGTGCCAGCAGTTCACCGGGACAGGTCGCTTACGAGCAGTACTTC

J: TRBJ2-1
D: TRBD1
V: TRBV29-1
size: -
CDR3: CSVVRGQGANEQFF
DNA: TGCAGCGTCGTAAGGGGCCAGGGGGCGAATGAGCAGTTCTTC

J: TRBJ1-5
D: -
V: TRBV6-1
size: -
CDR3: CASSDSGQPQHF
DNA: TGTGCCAGCAGTGATTCGGGGCAGCCCCAGCATTTT

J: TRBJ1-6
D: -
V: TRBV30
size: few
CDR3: CAFDPTGRSPLHF
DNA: TGTGCCTTTGACCCCACGGGGAGGTCACCCCTCCACTTT

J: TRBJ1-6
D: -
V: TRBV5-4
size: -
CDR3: CASSLDTGSDSPLHF
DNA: TGTGCCAGCAGCTTGGATACAGGGTCAGATTCACCCCTCCACTTT

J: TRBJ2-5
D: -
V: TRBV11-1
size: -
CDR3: CASSLGVPETKYF
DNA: TGTGCCAGCAGCTTGGGAGTACCAGAGACCAAGTACTTC

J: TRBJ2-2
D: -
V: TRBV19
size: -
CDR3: CASRGDSRELFF
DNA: TGTGCCAGTAGGGGAGACTCCAGGGAGCTGTTTTTT

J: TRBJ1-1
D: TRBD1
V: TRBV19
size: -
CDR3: CASSIRQGVHTEAFF
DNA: TGTGCCAGTAGTATTCGGCAGGGGGTACACACTGAAGCTTTCTTT

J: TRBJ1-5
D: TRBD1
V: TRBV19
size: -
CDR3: CASSDIGTGNNQPQHF
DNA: TGTGCCAGTAGTGACATCGGGACAGGTAACAATCAGCCCCAGCATTTT

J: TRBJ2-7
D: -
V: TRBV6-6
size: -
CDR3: CASSPRTDSSYEQYF
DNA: TGTGCCAGCAGCCCACGGACAGACAGCTCCTACGAGCAGTACTTC

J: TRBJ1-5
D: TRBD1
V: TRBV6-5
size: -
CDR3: CASSPTGVGQPQHF
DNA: TGTGCCAGCAGCCCGACAGGGGTTGGTCAGCCCCAGCATTTT

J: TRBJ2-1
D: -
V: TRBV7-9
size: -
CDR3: CASSLRLEKNEQFF
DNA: TGTGCCAGCAGCTTAAGACTAGAGAAAAATGAGCAGTTCTTC

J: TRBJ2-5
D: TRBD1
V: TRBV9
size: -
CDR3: CASSAQGNGETQYF
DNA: TGTGCCAGCAGCGCACAGGGGAATGGAGAGACCCAGTACTTC

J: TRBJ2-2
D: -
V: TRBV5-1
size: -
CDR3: CASSLGAQTGELFF
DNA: TGCGCCAGCAGCTTGGGGGCGCAGACCGGGGAGCTGTTTTTT

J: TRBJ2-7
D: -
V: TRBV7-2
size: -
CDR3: CASSLGQAGSYEQYF
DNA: TGTGCCAGCAGCTTAGGACAGGCAGGGTCCTACGAGCAGTACTTC

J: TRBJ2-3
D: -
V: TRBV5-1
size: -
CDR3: CASSSGGTGDTQYF
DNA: TGCGCCAGCAGCTCTGGGGGCACCGGAGATACGCAGTATTTT

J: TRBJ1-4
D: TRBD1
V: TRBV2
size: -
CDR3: CASSGQGLREKLFF
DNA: TGTGCCAGCAGTGGACAGGGGTTGCGTGAAAAACTGTTTTTT

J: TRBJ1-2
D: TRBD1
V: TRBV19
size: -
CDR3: CARGQFYGYTF
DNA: TGTGCCCGGGGACAGTTTTATGGCTACACCTTC

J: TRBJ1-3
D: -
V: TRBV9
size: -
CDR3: CASSVLERPSGGNTIYF
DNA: TGTGCCAGCAGCGTTTTGGAGAGACCGTCTGGGGGAAACACCATATATTTT

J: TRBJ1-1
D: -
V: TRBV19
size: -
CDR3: CASSDRIDTEAFF
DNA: TGTGCCAGTAGCGACAGGATAGACACTGAAGCTTTCTTT

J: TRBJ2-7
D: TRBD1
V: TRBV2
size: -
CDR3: CASSEEDRRAYEQYF
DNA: TGTGCCAGCAGTGAAGAGGACAGGAGAGCCTACGAGCAGTACTTC

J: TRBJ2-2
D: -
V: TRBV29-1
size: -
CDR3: CSVLGGQNTGELFF
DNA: TGCAGCGTACTAGGGGGTCAAAACACCGGGGAGCTGTTTTTT

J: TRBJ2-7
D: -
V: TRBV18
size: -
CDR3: CASSLSFGSYEQYF
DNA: TGTGCCAGCTCACTATCATTCGGCTCCTACGAGCAGTACTTC

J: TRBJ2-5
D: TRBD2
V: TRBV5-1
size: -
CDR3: CASSRSGLAGRYQETQYF
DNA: TGCGCCAGCAGCCGCTCTGGACTAGCGGGGCGGTATCAAGAGACCCAGTACTTC

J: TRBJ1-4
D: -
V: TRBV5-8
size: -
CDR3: CASSRSGGGEKLFF
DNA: TGTGCCAGCAGCCGTTCCGGAGGAGGTGAAAAACTGTTTTTT

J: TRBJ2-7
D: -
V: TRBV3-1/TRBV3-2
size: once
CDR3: CASSQAHYEQYF
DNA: TGTGCCAGCAGCCAAGCCCACTACGAGCAGTACTTC

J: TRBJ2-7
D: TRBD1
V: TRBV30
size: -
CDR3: CAWIGTGRVRQYF
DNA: TGTGCCTGGATAGGGACAGGGAGGGTAAGGCAGTACTTC

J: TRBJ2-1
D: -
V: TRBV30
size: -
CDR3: CAWSGSTPHEQFF
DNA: TGTGCCTGGAGTGGGAGCACGCCCCATGAGCAGTTCTTC

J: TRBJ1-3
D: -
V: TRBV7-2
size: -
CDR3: CASSLVRAGNTIYF
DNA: TGTGCCAGCAGCTTAGTCAGGGCTGGAAACACCATATATTTT

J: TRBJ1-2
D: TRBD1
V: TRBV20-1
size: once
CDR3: CSADRKRGYTF
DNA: TGCAGTGCGGACAGGAAGAGGGGCTACACCTTC